This record covers a single TCR beta chain. Trimming took 3 bases from V and 2 from J; bases not matched to a gene: 5. The CDR3 contains 14 residues. Germline CDR1 and CDR2: DFQATT and SNEGSKA (reference sequence). These data belong to a study of blood T cell repertoires in COVID-19. Study context: Some COVID-19 samples were acute and others convalescent; all came from the United States, Italy and Spain. PBMCs, B-cell-depleted T cells, or T cells provided the cDNA or gDNA that made up the material.

Original methodology: Reference gene primer amplification yielded estimated nucleated cell counts. Profiled with immunoSEQ multiplex PCR; TCRdb holds only in-frame clones, not every one. The D gene and trimming were derived from the DNA, and the V and J assignments and clone size from that table. The sample gives about 240,000 clones, about 85% of which show up once; just over 7% is in the top ten. The rearrangement links TRBV20-1 to TRBJ2-3, with TRBD2 matching 7 bases. The sample was peripheral blood. The TCR sequence derives from a man aged 55 to 70 who had recovered from COVID-19. The CDR3 DNA reads as TGCAGTGCTAGTAAGCTAGCGGCCACAGATACGCAGTATTTT. Encoded protein: CSASKLAATDTQYF.